This record covers a single T cell receptor (beta chain). As yet, its antigen is unknown. The record originates from a study of cytomegalovirus exposure and HLA in healthy donors. This cohort consisted of healthy bone marrow donors. PCR was performed using 60 Vbeta and 13 Jbeta primers. Authors' methods: Later reanalysis found around 80 million unique TCR beta chains, 10 million to 14 million of them shared. The protocol was immunoSEQ multiplex PCR, while the TCRdb copy is restricted to in-frame clones and leaves out a portion. V and J calls and clone size are as listed in that table; D and trimming were resolved from the DNA. The sample carries about 160,000 clones, approximately 78% recorded once. Study-wide results and caveats: In an earlier analysis, most TCR beta V segments were productive about 87% or about 30% of the time. Further analysis, carried out later, found HLA-associated TCR beta chains more clonally expanded than equally common other chains.

CDR1 and CDR2 (germline): WSHSY, SAAADI. J was trimmed by 5 bases and V by 2 bases; bases with no gene match: 6. The CDR3 sequence is 15 residues long. The chain joins TRBV10-2 to TRBJ2-5; 9 nucleotides match TRBD1. The sample was PBMCs. The source of this sequence is a male donor in good health and CMV-seropositive. CDR3 protein: CASSEPGQGRETQYF. In DNA, the CDR3 is TGCGCCAGCAGTGAGCCGGGACAGGGCCGTGAGACCCAGTACTTC.